Each of the 2 T cell receptor beta chains below was sequenced from the same sample in a study of CD8 T cells in Susac syndrome. Reverse transcription used roughly 0.45 to 1 ug RNA and random hexamers. One entry per CDR3 protein results from TCRdb running MiXCR on the immunoSEQ multiplex PCR reads. Here the sample spans some 260,000 distinct CDR3 sequences, about 94% being singletons. The source material was CD4+ T cells from PBMCs. The receptors here all came from a human donor with multiple sclerosis.

This chain uses TRBV4-1 with TRBJ2-1; 8 positions match TRBD2. The CDR3 sequence is 16 residues long. The germline V gene has CDR1 MGHRA and CDR2 YSYEKL. The V gene end was trimmed by 2 bases and the J gene end by 5 bases; junction bases not matched to a gene: 8. The CDR3 DNA reads as TGCGCCAGCAGCCAACCGGGACTAGATAAGAACAATGAGCAGTTCTTC. As protein: CASSQPGLDKNNEQFF.

This chain connects TRBV12-3 or TRBV12-4 to TRBJ1-1; D remains unclear. The CDR3 sequence is 15 residues long. The V end lost 2 bases, the J end lost 4 bases, and 14 bases lay between the germline ends. The CDR3 region has the DNA TGTGCCAGCAGTTTAAATCTAGTCGCGGGCACTGAAGCTTTCTTT. Protein product: CASSLNLVAGTEAFF.